Listed here is a single T cell receptor (beta chain). This entry is derived from a study of breast tumors, draining lymph nodes, adjacent tissues. Via MiXCR, TCRdb re-called the multiplex PCR reads, giving one row per CDR3 protein. The sample has about 19,000 distinct CDR3 sequences, approximately 42% seen once. This receptor was identified in a female donor with breast cancer. Some clones in this sample may be carry-over from other donors' samples. Input material: breast tumor tissue.

The CDR3 nucleotides are TGCAGTGCTAGCCGATTCCCCGGCGGAATGTCGACAGATACGCAGTATTTT. It translates to CSASRFPGGMSTDTQYF. The chain employs TRBV20-1 and TRBJ2-3; D ambiguous. Trimming took 3 bases from V and 3 from J, leaving 22 bases between them. The CDR3 has 17 residues. Per the germline V gene, CDR1 is DFQATT and CDR2 is SNEGSKA (reference sequence).